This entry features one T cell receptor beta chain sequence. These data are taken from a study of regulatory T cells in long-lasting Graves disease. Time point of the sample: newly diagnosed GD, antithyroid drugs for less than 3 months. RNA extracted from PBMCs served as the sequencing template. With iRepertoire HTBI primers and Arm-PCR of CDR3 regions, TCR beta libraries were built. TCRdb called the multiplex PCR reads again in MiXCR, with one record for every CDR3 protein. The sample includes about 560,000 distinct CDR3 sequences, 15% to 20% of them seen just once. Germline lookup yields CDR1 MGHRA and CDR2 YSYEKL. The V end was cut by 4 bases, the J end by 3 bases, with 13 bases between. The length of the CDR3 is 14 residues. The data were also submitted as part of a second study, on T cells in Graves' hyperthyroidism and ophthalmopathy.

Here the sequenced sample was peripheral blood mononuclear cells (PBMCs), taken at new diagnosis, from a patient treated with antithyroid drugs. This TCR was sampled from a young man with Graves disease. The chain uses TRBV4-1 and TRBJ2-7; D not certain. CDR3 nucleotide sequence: TGCGCCAGCAGCCTCGAGGTAGGTGGCTACGAGCAGTACTTC. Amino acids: CASSLEVGGYEQYF.